A selection of T cell receptor beta chains follows, all from one sample in a study of a mutant IDH1 vaccine in newly diagnosed glioma. The data were produced by immunoSEQ multiplex PCR, yet TCRdb's version contains in-frame clones alone and is incomplete. The sample shows some 15,000 clones, roughly nine tenths of them seen only once. Sequenced material: PBMCs, taken from a glioma patient treated with radiotherapy, temozolomide or both. All receptors derive from a woman aged 40-49 years with glioma. Some clones in this sample may be carry-over from other donors' samples. Both conserved end residues are part of each CDR3. Each record gives: clone size, V gene, D gene, J gene, CDR3 DNA, CDR3 protein. The D gene is left open where the match is weak. The listing skips clone size in some rows; elsewhere it reads once, few, many or a size class.

clone_size: -
v_call: TRBV6-1
d_call: TRBD2
j_call: TRBJ2-2
cdr3_nt: TGTGCCAGCCGGGGGGGGAACACCGGGGAGCTGTTTTTT
cdr3_aa: CASRGGNTGELFF

clone_size: -
v_call: TRBV30
d_call: -
j_call: TRBJ1-2
cdr3_nt: TGTGCCTGGAGTGAGAATAACTATGGCTACACCTTC
cdr3_aa: CAWSENNYGYTF

clone_size: -
v_call: TRBV4-1
d_call: -
j_call: TRBJ2-3
cdr3_nt: TGCGCCAGCAGCTCGGGCCTTTCGTGGGATACGCAGTATTTT
cdr3_aa: CASSSGLSWDTQYF

clone_size: few
v_call: TRBV28
d_call: -
j_call: TRBJ1-1
cdr3_nt: TGTGCCAGCAGTTTGGCGGGATTCCTTGAAGCTTTCTTT
cdr3_aa: CASSLAGFLEAFF

clone_size: -
v_call: TRBV7-9
d_call: -
j_call: TRBJ1-2
cdr3_nt: TGTGCCAGCAGATCGAACTCGGGGGTGAGCTATGGCTACACCTTC
cdr3_aa: CASRSNSGVSYGYTF

clone_size: -
v_call: TRBV7-8
d_call: -
j_call: TRBJ1-1
cdr3_nt: TGTGCCAGCAGCTCTCGGGAGGGGATGAACACTGAAGCTTTCTTT
cdr3_aa: CASSSREGMNTEAFF

clone_size: -
v_call: TRBV30
d_call: TRBD1
j_call: TRBJ2-2
cdr3_nt: TGTGCCTGGAGTGGCCCACAGGGGGCTAACGGGGAGCTGTTTTTT
cdr3_aa: CAWSGPQGANGELFF

clone_size: -
v_call: TRBV9
d_call: -
j_call: TRBJ1-1
cdr3_nt: TGTGCCAGCAGCGTAGGAATGATGGGGACTGAAGCTTTCTTT
cdr3_aa: CASSVGMMGTEAFF

clone_size: -
v_call: TRBV2
d_call: TRBD1
j_call: TRBJ1-1
cdr3_nt: TGTGCCAGCAGTGAAAATACCGGGACAGGGGATCCTGAAGCTTTCTTT
cdr3_aa: CASSENTGTGDPEAFF

clone_size: -
v_call: TRBV28
d_call: -
j_call: TRBJ1-1
cdr3_nt: TGTGCCAGCATTCCTCCCGGAGGCAGTCCAAAAGCTTTCTTT
cdr3_aa: CASIPPGGSPKAFF

clone_size: -
v_call: TRBV7-9
d_call: TRBD1
j_call: TRBJ2-1
cdr3_nt: TGTGCCAGCAGCCAAGCGTGGGACAGCAATGAGCAGTTCTTC
cdr3_aa: CASSQAWDSNEQFF

clone_size: few
v_call: TRBV4-1
d_call: -
j_call: TRBJ1-5
cdr3_nt: TGCGCCAGCAGCCAAGAGGGGAGGAGCGGCAATCAGCCCCAGCATTTT
cdr3_aa: CASSQEGRSGNQPQHF

clone_size: large
v_call: TRBV2
d_call: -
j_call: TRBJ1-5
cdr3_nt: TGTGCCAGCAGTCCCGGCGTCCGCCGGGCGGTCGGCAATCAGCCCCAGCATTTT
cdr3_aa: CASSPGVRRAVGNQPQHF

clone_size: -
v_call: TRBV7-3
d_call: -
j_call: TRBJ2-3
cdr3_nt: TGTGCCAGCAGCTTATCCGGGATGAGCACAGATACGCAGTATTTT
cdr3_aa: CASSLSGMSTDTQYF

clone_size: -
v_call: TRBV19
d_call: -
j_call: TRBJ2-3
cdr3_nt: TGTGCCAGTAGTCGTCGCACACAGGGTTTAAGCACAGATACGCAGTATTTT
cdr3_aa: CASSRRTQGLSTDTQYF

clone_size: few
v_call: TRBV5-6
d_call: TRBD2
j_call: TRBJ2-7
cdr3_nt: TGTGCCAGCACCCTAGCGGGGGCCATCTACGAGCAGTACTTC
cdr3_aa: CASTLAGAIYEQYF

clone_size: -
v_call: TRBV2
d_call: -
j_call: TRBJ1-5
cdr3_nt: TGTGCCAGCAGCGCCGCTTCGGGGGGTCGTAGCAATCAGCCCCAGCATTTT
cdr3_aa: CASSAASGGRSNQPQHF

clone_size: -
v_call: TRBV27
d_call: -
j_call: TRBJ1-1
cdr3_nt: TGTGCCAGCAGTCTCCTACAGGCGAACACTGAAGCTTTCTTT
cdr3_aa: CASSLLQANTEAFF

clone_size: -
v_call: TRBV29-1
d_call: TRBD1
j_call: TRBJ1-1
cdr3_nt: TGCAGCGTTGACCGACAGGGGAGGGGCACTGAAGCTTTCTTT
cdr3_aa: CSVDRQGRGTEAFF

clone_size: -
v_call: TRBV18
d_call: -
j_call: TRBJ2-5
cdr3_nt: TGTGCCAGCTCATTCGGACAGAAAGAGACCCAGTACTTC
cdr3_aa: CASSFGQKETQYF

clone_size: -
v_call: TRBV4-1
d_call: -
j_call: TRBJ1-1
cdr3_nt: TGCGCCAGCAGCCCGGGTGGAGATAGAAACACTGAAGCTTTCTTT
cdr3_aa: CASSPGGDRNTEAFF

clone_size: -
v_call: TRBV7-9
d_call: TRBD2
j_call: TRBJ2-4
cdr3_nt: TGTGCCAGCAGCTTAGGAGCGGGGGCGGAGGCCAAAAACATTCAGTACTTC
cdr3_aa: CASSLGAGAEAKNIQYF

clone_size: once
v_call: TRBV30
d_call: -
j_call: TRBJ1-1
cdr3_nt: TGTGCCTGGAATTCGGCCGCTGAAGCTTTCTTT
cdr3_aa: CAWNSAAEAFF

clone_size: -
v_call: TRBV18
d_call: -
j_call: TRBJ1-3
cdr3_nt: TGTGCCAGCTCACCACCGCGGGGGATCGGAATCTCTGGAAACACCATATATTTT
cdr3_aa: CASSPPRGIGISGNTIYF

clone_size: -
v_call: TRBV2
d_call: -
j_call: TRBJ1-5
cdr3_nt: TGTGCCAGCAGTGTAAAGGGCGGCGGCAATCAGCCCCAGCATTTT
cdr3_aa: CASSVKGGGNQPQHF

clone_size: -
v_call: TRBV5-1
d_call: -
j_call: TRBJ2-7
cdr3_nt: TGCGCCAGCAGAGAGGATACCCCCTACGAGCAGTACTTC
cdr3_aa: CASREDTPYEQYF

clone_size: -
v_call: TRBV5-6
d_call: -
j_call: TRBJ2-7
cdr3_nt: TGTGCCAGCAGCTTGGCGACAAGGACCCACGAGCAGTACTTC
cdr3_aa: CASSLATRTHEQYF

clone_size: -
v_call: TRBV29-1
d_call: -
j_call: TRBJ1-1
cdr3_nt: TGCAGCGTTAATCCCTCGAGGACTGAAGCTTTCTTT
cdr3_aa: CSVNPSRTEAFF

clone_size: -
v_call: TRBV19
d_call: TRBD1
j_call: TRBJ1-3
cdr3_nt: TGTGCCAGTAGTTCCGGACAGGGGTATGGAAACACCATATATTTT
cdr3_aa: CASSSGQGYGNTIYF

clone_size: -
v_call: TRBV15
d_call: TRBD2
j_call: TRBJ2-4
cdr3_nt: TGTGCCACCAGCACCGGGAGTAGGGCTAGCGGAGCCCTAGCCAAAAACATTCAGTACTTC
cdr3_aa: CATSTGSRASGALAKNIQYF

clone_size: -
v_call: TRBV2
d_call: -
j_call: TRBJ2-6
cdr3_nt: TGTGCCAGCGAAGTAGGGCCGGTGGGGGCCAACGTCCTGACTTTC
cdr3_aa: CASEVGPVGANVLTF

clone_size: -
v_call: TRBV30
d_call: -
j_call: TRBJ1-5
cdr3_nt: TGTGCCTGGAGTCTGACAGGTAATCAGCCCCAGCATTTT
cdr3_aa: CAWSLTGNQPQHF

clone_size: -
v_call: TRBV28
d_call: -
j_call: TRBJ1-5
cdr3_nt: TGTGCCAGCGCCTTGGCCGGGATGAGCAATCAGCCCCAGCATTTT
cdr3_aa: CASALAGMSNQPQHF

clone_size: once
v_call: TRBV4-1
d_call: -
j_call: TRBJ2-1
cdr3_nt: TGCGCCAGCAGCCAAGGGCAGGGCTCCTACAATGAGCAGTTCTTC
cdr3_aa: CASSQGQGSYNEQFF